One sample yielded the 32 T cell receptor beta chains listed below, sequenced in a study of naive and memory T cell subsets. Two oligonucleotides, mixed equimolar, formed the beta constant-region primer covering TRBC1 and TRBC2. Nested alpha and beta constant-region primers with the SP2 primer drove four PCR rounds on ligated cDNA. MiXCR, applied by TCRdb to the UMI-ligation and nested PCR reads, yields one record per CDR3 protein. The data show around 30,000 distinct CDR3 sequences, roughly 20% seen once. Sequencing was carried out using effector memory CD4+ T cells from blood. The subset was: effector memory, CD45RA- CD27-. These receptors all come from a human donor in good health.

This clonotype has a handful of counts. The chain employs TRBV29-1 and TRBJ1-2; possibly TRBD1 for D (5 bases). With 1 base removed from V and 8 bases from J, the gap between germline ends came to 17 bases. Looked up from germline, CDR1 is SQVTM and CDR2 is ANQGSEA. The length of the CDR3 is 14 residues. DNA of the CDR3: TGCAGCGTTGAAGTGGGGCTGGGGTCTGGAGGCTACACCTTC. Protein: CSVEVGLGSGGYTF.

This clonotype was seen a handful of times. The rearrangement joins TRBV11-3 to TRBJ1-3, with 9 bases that match TRBD1. The CDR3 covers 15 residues. Looked up from germline, CDR1 is SGHNT and CDR2 is YENEEA. V was pared by 5 bases and J by 2 bases, with 4 bases of the junction left unmatched. CDR3 bases: TGTGCCAGCAGCCCGGGACAGGGTCCTGGAAACACCATATATTTT. This codes for CASSPGQGPGNTIYF. Complete variable domain (other parts from reference TRBV11-3 and TRBJ1-3): EAGVVQSPRYKIIEKKQPVAFWCNPISGHNTLYWYLQNLGQGPELLIRYENEEAVDDSQLPKDRFSAERLKGVDSTLKIQPAELGDSAVYLCASSPGQGPGNTIYFGEGSWLTVV.

The rearrangement uses TRBV20-1 and TRBJ1-1; 8 positions match TRBD1. Per germline, CDR1 DFQATT and CDR2 SNEGSKA (reference sequence). Trimming took 3 bases from V and 2 from J; bases not matched to a gene: 5. The CDR3 length is 14 residues. The CDR3 DNA reads as TGCAGTGCTAGCCCCGGACAGGGCAACACTGAAGCTTTCTTT. It encodes CSASPGQGNTEAFF.

This clonotype turned up a few times. CDR3 sequence: CASSLTDNQPQHF. Written as DNA, the CDR3 is TGTGCCAGCAGCTTGACGGATAATCAGCCCCAGCATTTT. V and J are TRBV27 and TRBJ1-5; D gene ambiguous. The CDR3 extends over 13 amino acids. The ends were cut back, 6 bases at V and 4 bases at J, with 10 bases in the middle. Germline lookup yields CDR1 MNHEY and CDR2 SMNVEV (reference sequence).

This sequence joins TRBV7-9 and TRBJ2-5; D not certain. Germline CDR1 reads SEHNR; CDR2 reads FQNEAQ (reference sequence). Trimming took 7 bases from V and 7 from J, leaving 13 bases between them. The CDR3 covers 12 residues. The CDR3 protein is CASTKNWGTQYF. CDR3 coding DNA: TGTGCCAGCACTAAGAACTGGGGGACCCAGTACTTC.

This clonotype was counted a few times. The rearrangement joins TRBV24-1 to TRBJ1-5, with D maybe TRBD1 (5 bases). The ends were cut back, 10 bases at V and 5 bases at J, with 14 bases in the middle. The length of the CDR3 is 13 residues. Germline values: CDR1 KGHDR, CDR2 SFDVKD. CDR3 sequence: CATAGGVYQPQHF. The CDR3 DNA is TGTGCCACGGCAGGAGGGGTCTATCAGCCCCAGCATTTT.

This clonotype was counted ten times or more. V gene TRBV28 combines with J gene TRBJ1-4, with TRBD1 matching over 7 bases. V shed 5 bases, J shed 1 base, and the junction held 4 bases outside the gene matches. CDR1 is MDHEN and CDR2 is SYDVKM in the germline V gene. The CDR3 is 15 residues long. The CDR3 region is CASSPNRGTNEKLFF. CDR3 DNA sequence: TGTGCCAGCAGTCCGAACAGGGGAACTAATGAAAAACTGTTTTTT.

This clonotype was detected a few times. The chain couples TRBV30 to TRBJ1-6; D gene uncertain. This CDR3 comprises 15 residues. In germline, CDR1 is GTSNPN, CDR2 SVGIG (reference sequence). Trimming pared 0 bases from V and 7 bases from J, leaving 13 bases between. The CDR3 reads CAWSVGISGNSPLHF. Here the CDR3 DNA reads TGTGCCTGGAGTGTCGGTATTTCAGGCAATTCACCCCTCCACTTT. The variable domain in full, completed from reference TRBV30 and TRBJ1-6, reads SQTIHQWPATLVQPVGSPLSLECTVEGTSNPNLYWYRQAAGRGLQLLFYSVGIGQISSEVPQNLSASRPQDRQFILSSKKLLLSDSGFYLCAWSVGISGNSPLHFGNGTRLTVT.

This clonotype was seen repeatedly, ten times or more. The rearrangement uses TRBV24-1 and TRBJ2-3; D is perhaps TRBD1 (6 bases). This CDR3 contains 16 residues. Germline CDR1 KGHDR, CDR2 SFDVKD. Trimming shortened V by 5 bases and J by 2 bases, and 16 bases separated the two germline ends. The CDR3 DNA reads TGTGCCACCAGTGGAGGGGGACGGAAAATCACAGATACGCAGTATTTT. Encoded protein: CATSGGGRKITDTQYF.

This clonotype was observed a few times. In DNA, the CDR3 is TGCAGTGCTTTGGACAGCCGATCTAACTATGGCTACACCTTC. It is translated as CSALDSRSNYGYTF. This chain links TRBV20-1 with TRBJ1-2, with a possible D match to TRBD1 (6 bases). Deletions cut 5 bases from V and 0 bases from J, with 13 bases between. Germline V CDR1 and CDR2: DFQATT, SNEGSKA (reference sequence). The CDR3 length is 14 residues.

This chain uses TRBV7-2 with TRBJ2-1, with D hard to call. Germline V gene data show CDR1 as SGHTA and CDR2 as FQGNSA. The V gene lost 9 bases and the J gene lost 2 bases, with 5 bases spanning the gap. CDR3 size: 11 residues. CDR3: CASRAYNEQFF. CDR3 DNA sequence: TGTGCCAGTCGCGCCTACAATGAGCAGTTCTTC. Full variable domain (remainder filled in from reference TRBV7-2 and TRBJ2-1): GAGVSQSPSNKVTEKGKDVELRCDPISGHTALYWYRQSLGQGLEFLIYFQGNSAPDKSGLPSDRFSAERTGGSVSTLTIQRTQQEDSAVYLCASRAYNEQFFGPGTRLTVL.

This clonotype was picked up many times. The genes are TRBV29-1 and TRBJ2-1; 7 nucleotides agree with TRBD2. Trimming at V came to 7 bases and at J to 4 bases, leaving 10 bases not matched to a gene. Germline V gene data show CDR1 as SQVTM and CDR2 as ANQGSEA. This CDR3 is 14 amino acids long. The CDR3 here is CSGTNLAAYNEQFF. For the CDR3, the DNA is TGCAGCGGCACTAACCTAGCGGCATACAATGAGCAGTTCTTC.

The table lists this clonotype with a few counts. V usage is TRBV7-9 and J usage is TRBJ2-1; possibly TRBD1 or TRBD2 for D (5 bases each). Germline lookup yields CDR1 SEHNR and CDR2 FQNEAQ (reference sequence). V lost 0 bases and J lost 6, with 9 bases in between. The CDR3 has 14 amino acids. The CDR3 sequence is CASSLAGTRNEQFF. DNA for the CDR3: TGTGCCAGCAGCTTAGCAGGGACCCGCAATGAGCAGTTCTTC.

This clonotype has just a few counts. CDR3: CASSSPGRDSGANVLTF. In nucleotides, the CDR3 is TGTGCCAGCAGCTCCCCGGGACGGGACTCTGGGGCCAACGTCCTGACTTTC. The chain couples TRBV7-2 to TRBJ2-6; tentatively, D is TRBD1 or TRBD2 (5 bases each). Germline V lookup: CDR1 SGHTA, CDR2 FQGNSA. Deletions cut 4 bases from V and 0 bases from J, with 13 bases between. The CDR3 sequence is 17 residues long.

The chain links TRBV2 to TRBJ1-2; no reliable D call. The CDR3 is made up of 13 amino acids. Per the germline V gene, CDR1 is SNHLY and CDR2 is FYNNEI. V was trimmed by 4 bases and J by 2 bases, leaving 8 bases between them. The CDR3 DNA follows: TGTGCCAGCAGTGGAGAAGGAAACTATGGCTACACCTTC. It is translated as CASSGEGNYGYTF.

In its sample, this clonotype was seen a few times. DNA of the CDR3: TGTGCCAGCAGTTTAAACGTCGGCCGGCGCTCTGGAAACACCATATATTTT. Its translation is CASSLNVGRRSGNTIYF. The chain has TRBV12-3 or TRBV12-4 and TRBJ1-3; D is undetermined. The CDR3 sequence is 17 residues long. The V gene lost 2 bases and the J gene lost 0 bases, with 14 bases spanning the gap.

This clonotype was seen only a few times. This chain uses TRBV20-1 with TRBJ1-4; the match to TRBD1 covers 7 bases. The CDR3 runs 14 residues. Germline lookup yields CDR1 DFQATT and CDR2 SNEGSKA (reference sequence). Germline trimming cut 5 bases from V and 5 bases from J; bases unmatched to any gene: 8. The CDR3 sequence: CSAGPGQRNEKLFF. The CDR3 coding sequence is TGCAGTGCTGGACCGGGACAGAGAAATGAAAAACTGTTTTTT.

This clonotype appeared a few times. The V gene is TRBV6-1, the J gene TRBJ1-5; D may be TRBD1 (5 bases). Trimming took off 8 bases at V and 6 bases at J, with 5 bases between the two ends. CDR1 is MNHNS, CDR2 SASEGT, per germline. This CDR3 region has 10 residues. Here the CDR3 DNA reads TGTGCCAGCGGGGGTCAGCCCCAGCATTTT. It translates to CASGGQPQHF.

CDR3 in amino acids: CAWSVRLWDSRSPLNYGYTF. In nucleotides, the CDR3 is TGTGCCTGGAGTGTGCGTCTCTGGGACAGCCGATCCCCCCTAAACTATGGCTACACCTTC. The chain links TRBV30 to TRBJ1-2, with 7 bases lining up with TRBD1. The J segment lost 2 bases and the V segment lost 0 bases, leaving 21 bases of the junction unmatched. Per germline, CDR1 GTSNPN and CDR2 SVGIG (reference sequence). This CDR3 region has 20 residues.

The genes are TRBV25-1 and TRBJ2-7; no firm D call. Germline V gives CDR1 MGHDK, CDR2 SYGVNS. The CDR3 totals 12 residues. With 1 base removed from V and 6 bases from J, the gap between germline ends came to 7 bases. CDR3 amino acids: CASSEFPLEQYF. The CDR3 nucleotides are TGTGCCAGCAGTGAATTCCCTCTCGAGCAGTACTTC.

To note about this clonotype: A much larger clone is a single base away; this may be a read error. This chain uses TRBV7-9 with TRBJ1-1, with D possibly matching TRBD1 (6 bases). Per germline, CDR1 SEHNR and CDR2 FQNEAQ (reference sequence). The CDR3 contains 14 residues. The CDR3 reads CAISSRTANTEAFF. CDR3 DNA sequence: TGTGCCATCAGCTCAAGGACAGCTAACACTGAAGCTTTCTTT.

In DNA, the CDR3 is TGTGCCAGCAGCCGCGGACTCAACACTGAAGCTTTCTTT. Protein product: CASSRGLNTEAFF. The rearrangement uses TRBV5-6 and TRBJ1-1; no reliable D call. The V end was cut by 4 bases, the J end by 2 bases, with 9 bases between. Germline CDR1 reads SGHDT; CDR2 reads YYEEEE. The CDR3 has 13 residues.

This clonotype showed up many times. The V call is TRBV29-1, the J call TRBJ2-6, with D unresolved. Germline lookup yields CDR1 SQVTM and CDR2 ANQGSEA. The CDR3 has 12 residues. Trimming stripped 3 bases from V and 4 bases from J, with 4 bases between. The CDR3 loop is CSVDSGANVLTF. The DNA of the CDR3 is TGCAGCGTTGATTCGGGGGCCAACGTCCTGACTTTC.

In DNA, the CDR3 is TGTGCCAGCTCAATCACATGGACAGACATGAACACTGAAGCTTTCTTT. It yields the protein CASSITWTDMNTEAFF. The V and J genes are TRBV18 and TRBJ1-1; possibly TRBD1 for D (6 bases). The CDR3 loop spans 16 amino acids. Germline CDR1 reads KGHSH; CDR2 reads LQKENI. V was cut by 5 bases and J by 0 bases, with 16 bases left in between.

The chain has TRBV30 and TRBJ2-3, with D perhaps given as TRBD1 or TRBD2 (5 bases each). Trimming removed 2 bases from V and 4 bases from J, with 13 bases in between. CDR3 size: 14 residues. Germline V gives CDR1 GTSNPN, CDR2 SVGIG (reference sequence). CDR3 amino acids: CAWSRDGSSDTQYF. CDR3 bases: TGTGCCTGGAGTAGGGACGGCTCATCAGATACGCAGTATTTT. Full variable domain (remainder filled in from reference TRBV30 and TRBJ2-3): SQTIHQWPATLVQPVGSPLSLECTVEGTSNPNLYWYRQAAGRGLQLLFYSVGIGQISSEVPQNLSASRPQDRQFILSSKKLLLSDSGFYLCAWSRDGSSDTQYFGPGTRLTVL.

The table lists this clonotype with many counts. V gene TRBV7-8 combines with J gene TRBJ2-1; D possibly corresponds to TRBD2 (6 bases). The CDR3 spans 15 residues. CDR1 and CDR2 from the germline V gene are SGHVS and FQNEAQ. The V end lost 5 bases, the J end lost 8 bases, and 19 bases lay between the germline ends. The CDR3 spells CASSRTGLPADEQFF. Written as DNA, the CDR3 is TGTGCCAGCAGCAGAACGGGACTCCCGGCGGATGAGCAGTTCTTC.

The J gene is TRBJ2-6, the V gene TRBV5-5, with unresolved D. CDR1 is SGHKS, CDR2 YYEKEE, per germline (reference sequence). The CDR3 is made up of 16 amino acids. With 2 bases removed from V and 2 bases from J, the gap between germline ends came to 11 bases. CDR3 sequence: CASSFGRGAGANVLTF. For the CDR3, the DNA is TGTGCCAGCAGCTTCGGACGTGGGGCTGGGGCCAACGTCCTGACTTTC.

This chain links TRBV6-1 with TRBJ2-2; D is ambiguous. The V end was cut by 5 bases, the J end by 7 bases, with 11 bases between. Per the germline V gene, CDR1 is MNHNS and CDR2 is SASEGT. The CDR3 has 13 amino acids. The CDR3 sequence is CASSPPVIGELFF. The CDR3 nucleotides are TGTGCCAGCAGTCCCCCGGTTATCGGGGAGCTGTTTTTT.

The V and J genes are TRBV30 and TRBJ1-1; 7 bases line up with TRBD1. Germline CDR1 GTSNPN, CDR2 SVGIG (reference sequence). CDR3 length: 13 residues. Trimming at V came to 8 bases and at J to 3 bases, leaving 9 bases not matched to a gene. The CDR3: CAGQQGKYTEAFF. In nucleotides, the CDR3 is TGTGCCGGGCAACAGGGGAAGTACACTGAAGCTTTCTTT.

The sample holds a few counts of this clonotype. The rearrangement joins TRBV28 to TRBJ1-5; 7 bases map to TRBD1. V shed 2 bases, J shed 4 bases, and the junction held 2 bases outside the gene matches. Germline V gene lookup returns CDR1 MDHEN and CDR2 SYDVKM. The CDR3 covers 14 residues. CDR3 in DNA: TGTGCCAGCAGTTTAATCAGGGGGAATCAGCCCCAGCATTTT. Protein product: CASSLIRGNQPQHF.

The sample holds a few counts of this clonotype. The J gene is TRBJ1-1, the V gene TRBV20-1, with D unclear. Germline CDR1 reads DFQATT; CDR2 reads SNEGSKA (reference sequence). This CDR3 comprises 13 residues. Trimming left V 0 bases short and J 10 bases short, with 15 bases between. The chain's CDR3 is CSARDPRRVGAFF. In DNA, the CDR3 is TGCAGTGCTAGAGATCCCCGGAGGGTGGGAGCTTTCTTT.

This clonotype was seen a handful of times. This chain uses TRBV5-1 with TRBJ2-7; D perhaps matches TRBD1 (6 bases). The germline gives CDR1 SGHRS, CDR2 YFSETQ. V lost 3 bases and J 2 bases, leaving 12 bases between the germline ends. The CDR3 is 14 amino acids. CDR3 in DNA: TGCGCCAGCAGCTCCGACAGGCTTACCTACGAGCAGTACTTC. Encoded protein: CASSSDRLTYEQYF.